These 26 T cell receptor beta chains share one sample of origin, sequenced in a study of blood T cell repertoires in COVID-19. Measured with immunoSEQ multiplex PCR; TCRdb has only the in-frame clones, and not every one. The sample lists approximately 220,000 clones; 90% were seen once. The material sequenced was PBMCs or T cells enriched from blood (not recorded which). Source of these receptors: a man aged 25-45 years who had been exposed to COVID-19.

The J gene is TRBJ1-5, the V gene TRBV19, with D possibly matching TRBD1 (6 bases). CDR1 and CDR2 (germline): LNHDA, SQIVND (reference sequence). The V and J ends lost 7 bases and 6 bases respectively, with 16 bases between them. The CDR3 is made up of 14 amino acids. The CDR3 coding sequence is TGTGCCAGTAACGCACGACAGGACGGTCAGCCCCAGCATTTT. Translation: CASNARQDGQPQHF.

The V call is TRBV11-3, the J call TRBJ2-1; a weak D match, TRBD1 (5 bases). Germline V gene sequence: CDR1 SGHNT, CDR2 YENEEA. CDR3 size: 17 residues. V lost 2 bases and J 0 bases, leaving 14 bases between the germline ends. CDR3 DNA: TGTGCCAGCAGCTTATCATCAGGGTGGGGCTCCTACAATGAGCAGTTCTTC. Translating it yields CASSLSSGWGSYNEQFF.

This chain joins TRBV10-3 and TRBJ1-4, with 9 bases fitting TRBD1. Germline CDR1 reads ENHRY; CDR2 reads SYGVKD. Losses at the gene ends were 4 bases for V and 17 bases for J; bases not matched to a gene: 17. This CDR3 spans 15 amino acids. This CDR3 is CAISATDRGLQSLFF. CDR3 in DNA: TGTGCCATCAGTGCAACCGACAGGGGGTTACAAAGCCTATTTTTT.

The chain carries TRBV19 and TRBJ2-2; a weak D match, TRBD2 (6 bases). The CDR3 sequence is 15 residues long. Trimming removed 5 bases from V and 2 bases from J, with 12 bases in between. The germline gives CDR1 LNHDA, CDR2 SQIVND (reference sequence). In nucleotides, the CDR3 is TGTGCCAGTAGTGCCGGGACTTTAAACACCGGGGAGCTGTTTTTT. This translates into CASSAGTLNTGELFF.

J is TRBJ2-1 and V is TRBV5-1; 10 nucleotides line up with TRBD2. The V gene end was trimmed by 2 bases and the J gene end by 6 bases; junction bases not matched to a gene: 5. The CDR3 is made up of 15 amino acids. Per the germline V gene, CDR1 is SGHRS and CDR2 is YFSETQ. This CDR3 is CASSFTGTSANEQFF. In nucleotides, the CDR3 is TGCGCCAGCAGCTTTACCGGGACTAGCGCCAATGAGCAGTTCTTC.

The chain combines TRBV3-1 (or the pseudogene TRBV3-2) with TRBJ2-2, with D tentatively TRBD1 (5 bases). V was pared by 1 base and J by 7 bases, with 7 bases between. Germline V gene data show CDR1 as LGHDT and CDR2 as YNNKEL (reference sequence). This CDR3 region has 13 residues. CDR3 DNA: TGTGCCAGCAGCCAAGCAGGGCTCGGGGAGCTGTTTTTT. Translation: CASSQAGLGELFF.

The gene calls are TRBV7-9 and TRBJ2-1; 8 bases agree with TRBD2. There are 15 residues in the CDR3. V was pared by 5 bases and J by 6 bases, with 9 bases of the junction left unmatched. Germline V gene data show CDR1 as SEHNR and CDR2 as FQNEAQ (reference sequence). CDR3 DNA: TGTGCCAGCAGCCCAGGACTAGCAGGAACCAATGAGCAGTTCTTC. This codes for CASSPGLAGTNEQFF.

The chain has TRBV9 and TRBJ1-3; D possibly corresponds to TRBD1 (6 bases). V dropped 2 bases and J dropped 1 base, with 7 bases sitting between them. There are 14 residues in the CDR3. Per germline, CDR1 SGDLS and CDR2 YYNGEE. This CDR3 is CASSVTGSGNTIYF. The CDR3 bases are TGTGCCAGCAGCGTCACAGGGTCTGGAAACACCATATATTTT.

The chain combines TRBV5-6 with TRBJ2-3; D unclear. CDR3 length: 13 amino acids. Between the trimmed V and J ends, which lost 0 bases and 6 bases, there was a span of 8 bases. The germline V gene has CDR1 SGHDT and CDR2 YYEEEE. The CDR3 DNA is TGTGCCAGCAGCTTGGCCTGGCGGGATACGCAGTATTTT. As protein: CASSLAWRDTQYF. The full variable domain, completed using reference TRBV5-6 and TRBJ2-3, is DAGVTQSPTHLIKTRGQQVTLRCSPKSGHDTVSWYQQALGQGPQFIFQYYEEEERQRGNFPDRFSGHQFPNYSSELNVNALLLGDSALYLCASSLAWRDTQYFGPGTRLTVL.

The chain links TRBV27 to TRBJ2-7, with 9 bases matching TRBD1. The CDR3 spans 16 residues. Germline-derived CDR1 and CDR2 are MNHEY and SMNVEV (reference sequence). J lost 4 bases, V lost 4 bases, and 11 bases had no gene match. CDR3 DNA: TGTGCCAGCAGTTATCTTACAGGGGGCCACTTATACGAGCAGTACTTC. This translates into CASSYLTGGHLYEQYF.

The CDR3 DNA follows: TGTGCCAGCAGCCTAAACCGGGACAGGCACAATGAGCAGTTCTTC. Translation gives CASSLNRDRHNEQFF. The V and J genes are TRBV2 and TRBJ2-1; TRBD1 aligns across 8 bases. In germline, CDR1 is SNHLY, CDR2 FYNNEI. Losses at the gene ends were 6 bases for V and 5 bases for J; bases not matched to a gene: 9. The CDR3 has 15 residues.

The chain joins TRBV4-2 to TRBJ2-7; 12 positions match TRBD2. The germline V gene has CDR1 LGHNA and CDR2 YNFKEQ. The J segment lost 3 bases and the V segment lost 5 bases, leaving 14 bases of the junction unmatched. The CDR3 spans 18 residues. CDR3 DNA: TGTGCCAGCAGCGTTCGATCTAGCGGGGGGGCTATCTTCTACGAGCAGTACTTC. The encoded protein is CASSVRSSGGAIFYEQYF.

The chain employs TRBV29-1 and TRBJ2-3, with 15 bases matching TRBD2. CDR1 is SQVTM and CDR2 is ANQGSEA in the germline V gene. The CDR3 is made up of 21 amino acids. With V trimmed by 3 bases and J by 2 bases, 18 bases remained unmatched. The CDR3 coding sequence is TGCAGCGTTGAGGGGATTAGCGGGACTAGCGGGGGGCCTATTTCCACAGATACGCAGTATTTT. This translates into CSVEGISGTSGGPISTDTQYF.

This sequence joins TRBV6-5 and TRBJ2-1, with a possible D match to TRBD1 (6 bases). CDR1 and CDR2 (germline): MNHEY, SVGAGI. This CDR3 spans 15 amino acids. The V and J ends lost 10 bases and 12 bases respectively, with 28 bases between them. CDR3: CAIHWVRDRWFGQFF. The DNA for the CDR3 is TGTGCCATCCATTGGGTTAGAGACAGGTGGTTTGGGCAGTTCTTC.

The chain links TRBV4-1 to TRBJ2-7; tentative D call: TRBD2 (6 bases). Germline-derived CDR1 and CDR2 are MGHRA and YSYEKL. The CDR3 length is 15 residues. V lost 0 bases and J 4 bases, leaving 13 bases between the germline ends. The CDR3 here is CASSQDRGNVYEQYF. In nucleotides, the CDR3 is TGCGCCAGCAGCCAAGACCGGGGGAATGTGTACGAGCAGTACTTC.

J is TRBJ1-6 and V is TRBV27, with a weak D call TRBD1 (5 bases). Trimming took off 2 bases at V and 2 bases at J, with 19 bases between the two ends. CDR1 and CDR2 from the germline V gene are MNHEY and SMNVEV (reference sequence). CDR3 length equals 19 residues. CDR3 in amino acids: CASSLRVLRGITYNSPLHF. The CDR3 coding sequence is TGTGCCAGCAGTTTAAGAGTATTACGGGGGATCACCTATAATTCACCCCTCCACTTT.

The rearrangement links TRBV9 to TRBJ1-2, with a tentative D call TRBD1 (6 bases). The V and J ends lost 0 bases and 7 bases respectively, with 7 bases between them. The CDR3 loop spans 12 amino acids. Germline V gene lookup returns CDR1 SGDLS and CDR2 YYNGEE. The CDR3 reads CASSVARGGYTF. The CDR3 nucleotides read TGTGCCAGCAGCGTAGCCAGGGGTGGCTACACCTTC.

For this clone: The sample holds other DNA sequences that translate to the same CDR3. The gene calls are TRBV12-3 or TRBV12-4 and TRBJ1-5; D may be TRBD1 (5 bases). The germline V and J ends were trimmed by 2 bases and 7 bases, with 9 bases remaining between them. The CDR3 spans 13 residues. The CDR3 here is CASSLTGGQPQHF. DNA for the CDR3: TGTGCCAGCAGTTTAACGGGGGGACAGCCCCAGCATTTT.

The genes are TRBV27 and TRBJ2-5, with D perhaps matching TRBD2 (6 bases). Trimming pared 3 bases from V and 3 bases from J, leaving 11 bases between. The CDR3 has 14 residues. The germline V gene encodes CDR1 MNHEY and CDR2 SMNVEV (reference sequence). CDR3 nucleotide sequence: TGTGCCAGCAGTTTCGGCGGGAACAAAGAGACCCAGTACTTC. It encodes CASSFGGNKETQYF.

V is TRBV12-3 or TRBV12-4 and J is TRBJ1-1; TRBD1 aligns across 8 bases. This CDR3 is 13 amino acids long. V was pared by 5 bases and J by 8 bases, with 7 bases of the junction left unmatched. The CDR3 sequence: CASSRRDRREAFF. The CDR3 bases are TGTGCCAGCAGTCGCCGGGACAGGCGGGAAGCTTTCTTT.

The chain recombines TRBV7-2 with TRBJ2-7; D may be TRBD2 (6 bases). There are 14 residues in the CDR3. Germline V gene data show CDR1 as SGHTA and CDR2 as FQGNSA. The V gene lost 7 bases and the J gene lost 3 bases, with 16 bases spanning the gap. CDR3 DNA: TGTGCCAGCAACCCTTCCCCGGGACTCTACGAGCAGTACTTC. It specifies CASNPSPGLYEQYF.

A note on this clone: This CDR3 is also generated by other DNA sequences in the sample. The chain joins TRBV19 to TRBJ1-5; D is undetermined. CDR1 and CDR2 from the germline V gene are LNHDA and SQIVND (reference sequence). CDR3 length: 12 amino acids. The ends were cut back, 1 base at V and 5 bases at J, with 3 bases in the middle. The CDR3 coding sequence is TGTGCCAGTAGTATAGTCGATCAGCCCCAGCATTTT. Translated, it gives CASSIVDQPQHF.

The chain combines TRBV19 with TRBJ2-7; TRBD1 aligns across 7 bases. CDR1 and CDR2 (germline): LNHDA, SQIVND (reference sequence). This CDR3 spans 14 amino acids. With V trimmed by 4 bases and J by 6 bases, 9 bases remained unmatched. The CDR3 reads CASSTTGNPFEQYF. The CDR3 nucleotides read TGTGCCAGTAGTACGACAGGGAATCCATTCGAGCAGTACTTC.

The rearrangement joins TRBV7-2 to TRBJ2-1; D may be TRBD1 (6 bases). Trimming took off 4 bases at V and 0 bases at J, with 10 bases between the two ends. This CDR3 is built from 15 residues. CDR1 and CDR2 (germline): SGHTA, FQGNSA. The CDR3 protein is CASSSETGSYNEQFF. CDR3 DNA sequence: TGTGCCAGCAGCTCAGAGACAGGCTCCTACAATGAGCAGTTCTTC.

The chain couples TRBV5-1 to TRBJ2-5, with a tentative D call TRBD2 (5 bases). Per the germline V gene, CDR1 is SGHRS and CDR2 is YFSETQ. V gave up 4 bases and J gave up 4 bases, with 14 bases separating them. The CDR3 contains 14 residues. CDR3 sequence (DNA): TGCGCCAGCAGCCCTAACGGGATTGGAGAGACCCAGTACTTC. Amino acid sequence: CASSPNGIGETQYF.

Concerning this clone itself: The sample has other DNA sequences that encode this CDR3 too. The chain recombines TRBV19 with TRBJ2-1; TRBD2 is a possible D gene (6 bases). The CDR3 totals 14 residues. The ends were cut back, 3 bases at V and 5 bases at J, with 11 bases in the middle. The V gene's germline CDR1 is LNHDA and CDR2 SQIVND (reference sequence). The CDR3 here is CASSIGGLNNEQFF. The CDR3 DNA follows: TGTGCCAGTAGTATCGGGGGACTGAACAATGAGCAGTTCTTC.